The clone carrying this T cell receptor beta chain was counted at least ten times. Its antigen remains unidentified. This specimen comes from a study of cytomegalovirus exposure and HLA in healthy donors. Study conclusions and caveats: Productive rates of about 90% or about 30% were seen for most TCR beta V segments in an earlier analysis. A few CMV-associated chains were confirmed in vitro to be specific for CMV antigens. When the data were analyzed later, several of the most significant clusters appeared to be linked to common viral pathogens.

Germline CDR1 and CDR2: LGHNA and YSLEER. This CDR3 contains 15 residues. With V trimmed by 4 bases and J by 5 bases, 9 bases remained unmatched. Healthy donors of bone marrow made up the group. The PCR ran on 60 Vbeta and 13 Jbeta primers. Data came from immunoSEQ multiplex PCR; TCRdb stores just in-frame clones and leaves some out. This table has 60,000 to 70,000 clones, around 68% appearing once. The material sequenced was PBMCs. This sequence originates from a middle-aged man in good health and CMV-seropositive. V is TRBV4-3 and J is TRBJ2-3; 7 nucleotides align to TRBD2. DNA of the CDR3: TGCGCCAGCAGCCCAGTGGGGGGGAGGGGAGATACGCAGTATTTT. Translation gives CASSPVGGRGDTQYF.